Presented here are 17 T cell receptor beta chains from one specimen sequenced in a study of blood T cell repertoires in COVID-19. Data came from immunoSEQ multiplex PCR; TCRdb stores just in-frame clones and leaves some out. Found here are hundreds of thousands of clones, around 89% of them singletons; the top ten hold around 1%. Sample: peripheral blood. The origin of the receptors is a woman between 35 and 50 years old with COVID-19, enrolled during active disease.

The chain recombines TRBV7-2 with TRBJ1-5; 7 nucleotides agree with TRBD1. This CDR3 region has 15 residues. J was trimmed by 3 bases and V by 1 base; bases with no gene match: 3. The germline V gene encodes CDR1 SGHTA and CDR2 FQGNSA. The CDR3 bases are TGTGCCAGCAGCTTAGGACAGGGCCACAATCAGCCCCAGCATTTT. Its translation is CASSLGQGHNQPQHF.

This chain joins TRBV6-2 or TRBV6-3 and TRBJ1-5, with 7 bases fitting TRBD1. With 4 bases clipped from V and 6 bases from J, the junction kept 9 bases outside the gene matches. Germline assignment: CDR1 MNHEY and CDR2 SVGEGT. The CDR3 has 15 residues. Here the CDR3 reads CASSSLHRGVQPQHF. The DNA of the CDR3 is TGTGCCAGCAGTTCCCTCCACAGGGGTGTTCAGCCCCAGCATTTT.

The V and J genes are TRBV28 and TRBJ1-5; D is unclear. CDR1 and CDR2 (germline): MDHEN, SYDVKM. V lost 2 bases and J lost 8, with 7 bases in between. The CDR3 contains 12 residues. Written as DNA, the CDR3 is TGTGCCAGCAGTTTAACTGGTAAGCCCCAGCATTTT. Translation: CASSLTGKPQHF.

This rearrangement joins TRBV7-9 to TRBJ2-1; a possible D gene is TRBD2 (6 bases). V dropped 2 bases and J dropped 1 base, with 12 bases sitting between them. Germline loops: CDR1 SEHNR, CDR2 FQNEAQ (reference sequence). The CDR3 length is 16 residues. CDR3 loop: CASSLMTRSSYNEQFF. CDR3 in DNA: TGTGCCAGCAGCTTAATGACTAGAAGTTCCTACAATGAGCAGTTCTTC.

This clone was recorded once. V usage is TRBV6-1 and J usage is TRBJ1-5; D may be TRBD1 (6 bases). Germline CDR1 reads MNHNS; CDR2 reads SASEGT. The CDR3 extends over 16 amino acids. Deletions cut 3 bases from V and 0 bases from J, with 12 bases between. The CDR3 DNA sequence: TGTGCCAGCAGTGATCTTCCAGGGGATAGCAATCAGCCCCAGCATTTT. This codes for CASSDLPGDSNQPQHF.

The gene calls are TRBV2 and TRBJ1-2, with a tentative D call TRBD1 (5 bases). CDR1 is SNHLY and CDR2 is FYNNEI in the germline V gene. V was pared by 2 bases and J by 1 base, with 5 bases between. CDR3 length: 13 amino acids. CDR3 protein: CASSEQGNYGYTF. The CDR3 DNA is TGTGCCAGCAGTGAACAGGGTAACTATGGCTACACCTTC.

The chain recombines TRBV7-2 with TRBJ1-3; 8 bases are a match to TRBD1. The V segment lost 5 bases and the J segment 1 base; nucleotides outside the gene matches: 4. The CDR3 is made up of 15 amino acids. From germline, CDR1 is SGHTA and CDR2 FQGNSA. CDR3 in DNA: TGTGCCAGCAGCGATTACAGGGGGTCTGGAAACACCATATATTTT. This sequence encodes CASSDYRGSGNTIYF. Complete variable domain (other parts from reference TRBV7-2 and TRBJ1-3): GAGVSQSPSNKVTEKGKDVELRCDPISGHTALYWYRQSLGQGLEFLIYFQGNSAPDKSGLPSDRFSAERTGGSVSTLTIQRTQQEDSAVYLCASSDYRGSGNTIYFGEGSWLTVV.

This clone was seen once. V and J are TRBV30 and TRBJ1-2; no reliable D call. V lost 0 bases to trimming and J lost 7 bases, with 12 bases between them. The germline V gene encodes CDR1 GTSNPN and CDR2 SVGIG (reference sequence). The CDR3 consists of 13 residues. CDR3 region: CAWSVLGGGGYTF. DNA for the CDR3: TGTGCCTGGAGTGTACTGGGAGGTGGTGGCTACACCTTC.

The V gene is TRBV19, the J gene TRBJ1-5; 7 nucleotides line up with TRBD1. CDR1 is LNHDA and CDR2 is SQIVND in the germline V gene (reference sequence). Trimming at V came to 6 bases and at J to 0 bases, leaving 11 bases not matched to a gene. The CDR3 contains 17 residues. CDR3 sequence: CASSERGQLYSNQPQHF. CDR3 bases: TGTGCCAGTAGCGAACGGGGACAGCTGTATAGCAATCAGCCCCAGCATTTT.

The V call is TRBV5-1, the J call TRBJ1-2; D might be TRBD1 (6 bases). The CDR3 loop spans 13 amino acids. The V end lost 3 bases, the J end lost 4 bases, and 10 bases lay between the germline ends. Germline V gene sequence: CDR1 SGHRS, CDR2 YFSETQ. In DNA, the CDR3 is TGCGCCAGCAGCTCAGGGGTTGGCTATGGCTACACCTTC. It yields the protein CASSSGVGYGYTF.

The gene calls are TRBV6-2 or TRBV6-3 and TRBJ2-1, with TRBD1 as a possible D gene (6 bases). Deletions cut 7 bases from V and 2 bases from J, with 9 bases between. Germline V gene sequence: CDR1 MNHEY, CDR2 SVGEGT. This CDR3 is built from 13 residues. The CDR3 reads CASTPGAYNEQFF. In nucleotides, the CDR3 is TGTGCCAGCACCCCAGGGGCCTACAATGAGCAGTTCTTC.

This CDR3 reads CASSQDRSWTAHNQPQHF. The CDR3 nucleotides are TGCGCCAGCAGCCAAGATAGGTCGTGGACAGCTCACAATCAGCCCCAGCATTTT. The chain uses TRBV4-3 and TRBJ1-5, with D possibly TRBD1 on 6 matching bases. Germline loops: CDR1 LGHNA, CDR2 YSLEER. With 0 bases removed from V and 3 bases from J, the gap between germline ends came to 18 bases. This CDR3 is built from 18 residues.

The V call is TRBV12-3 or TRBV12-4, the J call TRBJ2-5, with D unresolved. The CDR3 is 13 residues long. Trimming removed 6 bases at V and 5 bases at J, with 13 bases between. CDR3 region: CASSPQVYETQYF. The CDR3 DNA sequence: TGTGCCAGCAGCCCGCAGGTCTACGAGACCCAGTACTTC.

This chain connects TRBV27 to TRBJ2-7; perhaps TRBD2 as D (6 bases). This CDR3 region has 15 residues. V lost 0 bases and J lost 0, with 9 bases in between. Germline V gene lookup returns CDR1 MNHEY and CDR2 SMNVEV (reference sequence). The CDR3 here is CASSLSTGSSYEQYF. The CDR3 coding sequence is TGTGCCAGCAGTTTATCGACCGGGAGCTCCTACGAGCAGTACTTC.

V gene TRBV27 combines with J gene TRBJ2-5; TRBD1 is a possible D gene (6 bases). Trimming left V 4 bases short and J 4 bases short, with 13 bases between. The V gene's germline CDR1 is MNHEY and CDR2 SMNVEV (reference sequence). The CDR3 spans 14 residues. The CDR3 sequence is CASSYGGLGETQYF. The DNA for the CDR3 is TGTGCCAGCAGTTATGGGGGCCTGGGAGAGACCCAGTACTTC.

DNA of the CDR3: TGTGCCAGCGGGGCAAGAGTGACTGGCTTGAACACTGAAGCTTTCTTT. Encoded protein: CASGARVTGLNTEAFF. The gene calls are TRBV2 and TRBJ1-1, with TRBD1 as a possible D gene (5 bases). The ends were cut back, 8 bases at V and 0 bases at J, with 19 bases in the middle. The CDR3 runs 16 residues. Germline CDR1 and CDR2: SNHLY and FYNNEI.

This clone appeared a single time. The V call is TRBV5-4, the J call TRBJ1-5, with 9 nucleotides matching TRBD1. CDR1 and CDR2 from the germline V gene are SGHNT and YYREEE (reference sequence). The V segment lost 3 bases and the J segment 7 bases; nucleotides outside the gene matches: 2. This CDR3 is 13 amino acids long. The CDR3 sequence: CASSWDRDQPQHF. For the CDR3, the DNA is TGTGCCAGCAGCTGGGACAGGGACCAGCCCCAGCATTTT.